This TCR beta chain derives from a study of shared clonotypes between healthy human individuals. About the study: A donor's plate count was three for CD4 naive and three for CD4 memory; CD8 naive had two and CD8 memory one. Study-level points and caveats: Naive subsets usually exceeded memory subsets in estimated richness.

A remark on this clone: Its antigen remains unidentified.

Libraries were prepared by immunoSEQ multiplex PCR; TCRdb keeps only in-frame clonotypes and omits some of them. The table has fewer than 3 million clones, roughly 92% seen once. Material for sequencing was naive CD4+ T cells from PBMCs. Subset indicated: CD45RA+ positively selected. This clonotype was obtained from a man younger than 35 in good health. Some clones in this sample may be carry-over from other donors' samples.

The CDR3 spells CASSAPFRGSRETQYF. The CDR3 DNA sequence: TGTGCCAGCAGCGCACCCTTCAGGGGAAGTCGGGAGACCCAGTACTTC. The V and J genes are TRBV7-2 and TRBJ2-5, with D maybe TRBD1 (6 bases). The germline gives CDR1 SGHTA, CDR2 FQGNSA. The V end lost 5 bases, the J end lost 5 bases, and 21 bases lay between the germline ends. The CDR3 runs 16 residues.